The 22 T cell receptor beta chains below were found in one sample sequenced in a study of PD-L1 blockade in urothelial cancer. The table came from immunoSEQ multiplex PCR; TCRdb's copy has only in-frame clones and leaves some out. The repertoire consists of tens of thousands of clones, with around 85% occurring once and the leading ten covering less than 11%. The time point was: peripheral blood 6 weeks after treatment start. Sequencing used PBMCs, obtained around atezolizumab (anti-PD-L1) treatment. All receptors derive from a man aged 55-75 years with urothelial cancer.

This chain connects TRBV7-9 to TRBJ1-5, with D possibly matching TRBD1 (5 bases). The CDR3 consists of 19 residues. Trimming took 5 bases from V and 0 from J, leaving 23 bases between them. Germline CDR1 and CDR2: SEHNR and FQNEAQ (reference sequence). The CDR3 DNA reads TGTGCCAGCAGCCGCGGGACCGTTCAAAGCGACGATAGCAATCAGCCCCAGCATTTT. The encoded protein is CASSRGTVQSDDSNQPQHF.

This chain connects TRBV5-6 to TRBJ1-2, with D tentatively TRBD1 (5 bases). There are 14 residues in the CDR3. Germline V gene sequence: CDR1 SGHDT, CDR2 YYEEEE. The V and J ends lost 1 base and 2 bases respectively, with 9 bases between them. CDR3 region: CASSLWGTNYGYTF. The CDR3 DNA sequence: TGTGCCAGCAGCTTGTGGGGCACGAACTATGGCTACACCTTC.

This chain uses TRBV4-1 with TRBJ2-7; 7 nucleotides line up with TRBD2. J was trimmed by 3 bases and V by 1 base; bases with no gene match: 9. Germline CDR1 reads MGHRA; CDR2 reads YSYEKL. The CDR3 is 16 residues long. The CDR3 sequence is CASSQAWGGVGYEQYF. The CDR3 nucleotides read TGCGCCAGCAGCCAAGCCTGGGGGGGGGTGGGCTACGAGCAGTACTTC.

The V call is TRBV5-4, the J call TRBJ2-1; no definite D call. Germline loops: CDR1 SGHNT, CDR2 YYREEE (reference sequence). Trimming took 0 bases from V and 6 from J, leaving 16 bases between them. CDR3 length: 16 amino acids. The CDR3 is CASSLAQRSVGNEQFF. Here the CDR3 DNA reads TGTGCCAGCAGCTTGGCTCAGCGTTCCGTAGGCAATGAGCAGTTCTTC.

The rearrangement uses TRBV7-9 and TRBJ1-2; D possibly corresponds to TRBD1 (6 bases). Germline-derived CDR1 and CDR2 are SEHNR and FQNEAQ (reference sequence). Trimming took 2 bases from V and 2 from J, leaving 12 bases between them. The CDR3 contains 15 residues. CDR3: CASSLTQGKNYGYTF. DNA of the CDR3: TGTGCCAGCAGCTTAACGCAGGGGAAGAACTATGGCTACACCTTC.

This sequence joins TRBV10-3 and TRBJ2-5; 9 bases are a match to TRBD1. Germline CDR1 is ENHRY and CDR2 is SYGVKD. V trimming: 0 bases; J trimming: 5 bases; junction bases outside the gene matches: 7. The CDR3 is made up of 16 amino acids. CDR3 protein: CAISESVRTGVETQYF. In nucleotides, the CDR3 is TGTGCCATCAGTGAGTCTGTGAGGACAGGGGTCGAGACCCAGTACTTC.

This sequence joins TRBV5-6 and TRBJ1-1; D is ambiguous. The CDR3 runs 13 residues. CDR1 is SGHDT and CDR2 is YYEEEE in the germline V gene. V lost 4 bases, J lost 1 base, and 8 bases lay in between. CDR3 amino acids: CASSRPGNTEAFF. The CDR3 nucleotides read TGTGCCAGCAGCCGTCCCGGGAACACTGAAGCTTTCTTT. Together with reference TRBV5-6 and TRBJ1-1, the CDR3 gives the full variable domain: DAGVTQSPTHLIKTRGQQVTLRCSPKSGHDTVSWYQQALGQGPQFIFQYYEEEERQRGNFPDRFSGHQFPNYSSELNVNALLLGDSALYLCASSRPGNTEAFFGQGTRLTVV.

This clone was counted once. For the CDR3, the DNA is TGTGCCAGCAGCTTAGGGGGACAAGCCTACAATGAGCAGTTCTTC. Its protein is CASSLGGQAYNEQFF. The V gene is TRBV7-3, the J gene TRBJ2-1; D possibly corresponds to TRBD1 (6 bases). This CDR3 comprises 15 residues. Germline CDR1 SGHTA, CDR2 FQGTGA. V lost 2 bases, J lost 2 bases, and 10 bases lay in between.

The chain links TRBV19 to TRBJ2-3, with 8 bases lining up with TRBD2. J lost 6 bases, V lost 2 bases, and 4 bases had no gene match. Germline V CDR1 and CDR2: LNHDA, SQIVND (reference sequence). This CDR3 comprises 14 residues. The CDR3 here is CASSIPGGKDTQYF. CDR3 sequence (DNA): TGTGCCAGTAGTATACCGGGGGGGAAGGATACGCAGTATTTT.

The V call is TRBV5-6, the J call TRBJ2-7, with TRBD2 as a possible D gene (5 bases). This CDR3 has 12 amino acids. Germline V lookup: CDR1 SGHDT, CDR2 YYEEEE. The V gene lost 5 bases and the J gene lost 6 bases, with 12 bases spanning the gap. CDR3 in DNA: TGTGCCAGCAGTTTCACGGGGTCCGAGCAGTACTTC. Its protein is CASSFTGSEQYF.

The chain recombines TRBV6-5 with TRBJ1-2; unclear D gene. Per the germline V gene, CDR1 is MNHEY and CDR2 is SVGAGI. V lost 2 bases, J lost 6 bases, and 10 bases lay in between. The CDR3 is 13 amino acids. The CDR3 spells CASSYDRSDGYTF. The CDR3 region has the DNA TGTGCCAGCAGTTACGATCGGTCTGATGGCTACACCTTC.

The chain recombines TRBV28 with TRBJ2-1, with D unclear. The CDR3 loop spans 11 amino acids. From germline, CDR1 is MDHEN and CDR2 SYDVKM. Trimming shortened V by 7 bases and J by 6 bases, and 7 bases separated the two germline ends. CDR3 sequence (DNA): TGTGCCAGCAACACCCTCAATGAGCAGTTCTTC. Residues: CASNTLNEQFF.

This clone was detected once. V and J are TRBV14 and TRBJ1-2; a possible D gene is TRBD1 (5 bases). The V gene's germline CDR1 is SGHDN and CDR2 FVKESK. V was pared by 5 bases and J by 9 bases, with 25 bases between. The CDR3 consists of 16 residues. CDR3 in amino acids: CASSSTFAGRGRSYTF. The CDR3 region has the DNA TGTGCCAGCAGCTCGACGTTTGCGGGGAGGGGTAGGAGCTACACCTTC.

J is TRBJ2-4 and V is TRBV5-6; possibly TRBD1 for D (5 bases). This CDR3 has 15 residues. V was shortened by 2 bases and J by 5 bases, with 14 bases between the two germline ends. The germline gives CDR1 SGHDT, CDR2 YYEEEE. CDR3 sequence: CASSLGAQPENIQYF. CDR3 in DNA: TGTGCCAGCAGCTTAGGGGCCCAGCCGGAAAACATTCAGTACTTC.

This chain uses TRBV7-8 with TRBJ2-2; possibly TRBD1 for D (6 bases). The germline CDR1 and CDR2 sequences are SGHVS and FQNEAQ. V was cut by 5 bases and J by 2 bases, with 12 bases left in between. The CDR3 consists of 15 residues. Here the CDR3 DNA reads TGTGCCAGCAGCCGGCGACAGGTTAACACCGGGGAGCTGTTTTTT. It is translated as CASSRRQVNTGELFF.

The rearrangement links TRBV7-2 to TRBJ1-3, with D hard to call. The germline V and J ends were trimmed by 9 bases and 2 bases, with 11 bases remaining between them. Germline CDR1 and CDR2: SGHTA and FQGNSA. CDR3 length equals 13 residues. The CDR3 nucleotides are TGTGCCAGTGGGTCCGGGGCTGGAAACACCATATATTTT. It yields the protein CASGSGAGNTIYF.

The chain has TRBV5-1 and TRBJ2-3; 8 bases are shared with TRBD2. The CDR3 totals 15 residues. Germline loops: CDR1 SGHRS, CDR2 YFSETQ. The trim removed 0 bases at V and 4 bases at J, leaving 4 bases unmatched. The CDR3 loop reads CASSLGSGGADTQYF. The CDR3, as DNA: TGCGCCAGCAGCTTGGGAAGCGGGGGAGCAGATACGCAGTATTTT.

The CDR3 loop reads CASSRTSGVDTGELFF. The DNA for the CDR3 is TGCGCCAGCAGCCGGACTAGCGGGGTTGACACCGGGGAGCTGTTTTTT. The chain carries TRBV4-1 and TRBJ2-2, with 12 bases matching TRBD2. Germline V gene sequence: CDR1 MGHRA, CDR2 YSYEKL. V lost 4 bases to trimming and J lost 3 bases; unmatched junction nucleotides: 3. The CDR3 is 16 residues long.

The chain recombines TRBV18 with TRBJ1-2; D is ambiguous. Germline V gives CDR1 KGHSH, CDR2 LQKENI. The CDR3 length is 15 residues. Trimming took off 1 base at V and 3 bases at J, with 12 bases between the two ends. The chain's CDR3 is CASSPRREADYGYTF. The DNA of the CDR3 is TGTGCCAGCTCACCACGCCGGGAGGCTGACTATGGCTACACCTTC.

This sequence joins TRBV7-3 and TRBJ1-3, with 11 bases aligning to TRBD1. This CDR3 has 16 amino acids. V shed 5 bases, J shed 1 base, and the junction held 4 bases outside the gene matches. The germline CDR1 and CDR2 sequences are SGHTA and FQGTGA. Here the CDR3 reads CASSRGDRGSGNTIYF. The CDR3 coding sequence is TGTGCCAGCAGCCGGGGGGACAGGGGGTCTGGAAACACCATATATTTT.

The V gene is TRBV11-2, the J gene TRBJ2-2, with D maybe TRBD2 (6 bases). This CDR3 has 17 amino acids. V shed 3 bases and J shed 4 bases, with 18 bases lying between them. Per germline, CDR1 SGHAT and CDR2 FQNNGV. CDR3 coding DNA: TGTGCCAGCAGCTTGGCCGGGCGGCGGGATCCCACCGGGGAGCTGTTTTTT. This gives the protein CASSLAGRRDPTGELFF.

The V call is TRBV29-1, the J call TRBJ1-1; 8 bases align to TRBD1. V was clipped by 6 bases and J by 0 bases; unmatched bases: 3. Germline V CDR1 and CDR2: SQVTM, ANQGSEA. The CDR3 runs to 13 residues. CDR3 in amino acids: CSVDRGMNTEAFF. The CDR3 nucleotides are TGCAGCGTAGACAGGGGAATGAACACTGAAGCTTTCTTT. The complete variable domain, with remaining parts taken from reference TRBV29-1 and TRBJ1-1, reads SAVISQKPSRDICQRGTSLTIQCQVDSQVTMMFWYRQQPGQSLTLIATANQGSEATYESGFVIDKFPISRPNLTFSTLTVSNMSPEDSSIYLCSVDRGMNTEAFFGQGTRLTVV.